The 11 T cell receptor beta chains presented below share a single source sample, sequenced in a study of cytomegalovirus exposure and HLA in healthy donors. It was with 60 Vbeta and 13 Jbeta primers that the PCR ran. Repertoires were generated with immunoSEQ multiplex PCR, while TCRdb's copy carries only in-frame clones and drops some. Among 200,000 or so clones, 75% to 85% were seen once, and the ten largest hold about 0.8%. Sequenced material: PBMCs. These receptors were obtained from a woman younger than 30 in good health and CMV-seronegative.

The chain carries TRBV30 and TRBJ2-5; D uncertain. The DNA end is more similar to TRBJ2-7, so the J call may be wrong. Germline V gene sequence: CDR1 GTSNPN, CDR2 SVGIG (reference sequence). The CDR3 contains 14 residues. The CDR3 here is CAWRGGTASYEQYF. The CDR3, as DNA: TGTGCCTGGAGGGGTGGTACAGCCTCCTACGAGCAGTACTTC.

On this clone itself: Distinct nucleotide sequences in the sample also encode this CDR3. The chain links TRBV27 to TRBJ1-5, with 10 bases lining up with TRBD1. Germline CDR1 is MNHEY and CDR2 is SMNVEV (reference sequence). V was clipped by 3 bases and J by 1 base; unmatched bases: 0. This CDR3 comprises 15 residues. The CDR3 region is CASSLGQGSNQPQHF. In nucleotides, the CDR3 is TGTGCCAGCAGTTTGGGACAGGGGAGCAATCAGCCCCAGCATTTT.

The chain joins TRBV27 to TRBJ2-3, with a tentative D call TRBD1 (6 bases). Germline CDR1 is MNHEY and CDR2 is SMNVEV (reference sequence). The CDR3 is 13 residues long. The germline V and J ends were trimmed by 4 bases and 6 bases, with 11 bases remaining between them. The CDR3 nucleotides read TGTGCCAGCAGTTACCTTAGGGGGGATACGCAGTATTTT. Protein product: CASSYLRGDTQYF.

This chain uses TRBV7-2 with TRBJ1-6; D possibly corresponds to TRBD1 (6 bases). V was shortened by 1 base and J by 6 bases, with 7 bases between the two germline ends. This CDR3 comprises 14 residues. From germline, CDR1 is SGHTA and CDR2 FQGNSA. This CDR3 reads CASSLVRGNSPLHF. Here the CDR3 DNA reads TGTGCCAGCAGCTTAGTCAGGGGTAATTCACCCCTCCACTTT. Together with reference TRBV7-2 and TRBJ1-6, the CDR3 gives the full variable domain: GAGVSQSPSNKVTEKGKDVELRCDPISGHTALYWYRQSLGQGLEFLIYFQGNSAPDKSGLPSDRFSAERTGGSVSTLTIQRTQQEDSAVYLCASSLVRGNSPLHFGNGTRLTVT.

The gene calls are TRBV5-6 and TRBJ1-5; D may be TRBD1 (6 bases). Germline V gives CDR1 SGHDT, CDR2 YYEEEE. Trimming took 4 bases from V and 6 from J, leaving 17 bases between them. The CDR3 has 15 amino acids. Here the CDR3 DNA reads TGTGCCAGCAGCCGTACAGGGAGTGGCATTCAGCCCCAGCATTTT. This codes for CASSRTGSGIQPQHF.

The chain couples TRBV30 to TRBJ2-7; 9 bases map to TRBD1. The CDR3 is 17 residues long. V trimming: 1 base; J trimming: 3 bases; junction bases outside the gene matches: 13. Germline CDR1 and CDR2: GTSNPN and SVGIG (reference sequence). The DNA of the CDR3 is TGTGCCTGGAGTGGCTGTGTTAACAGGGGGCTCTACTACGAGCAGTACTTC. This gives the protein CAWSGCVNRGLYYEQYF.

The chain links TRBV5-4 to TRBJ2-7; 10 nucleotides line up with TRBD1. The V and J ends lost 3 bases and 1 base, in that order; junction bases with no gene match: 4. Germline V gives CDR1 SGHNT, CDR2 YYREEE (reference sequence). CDR3 length: 15 amino acids. This chain's CDR3 is CASSSPGQGSYEQYF. The CDR3 DNA reads as TGTGCCAGCAGCTCGCCGGGACAGGGGTCCTACGAGCAGTACTTC.

The chain combines TRBV7-8 with TRBJ2-5; 9 bases fit TRBD2. The CDR3 length is 16 residues. The V and J ends lost 8 bases and 4 bases, in that order; junction bases with no gene match: 14. Germline-derived CDR1 and CDR2 are SGHVS and FQNEAQ. CDR3 region: CASREGLALKRETQYF. The CDR3 nucleotides read TGTGCCAGCCGGGAGGGACTAGCTCTGAAGCGAGAGACCCAGTACTTC.

The CDR3 is CASSLARGRPYEQYF. Here the CDR3 DNA reads TGCGCCAGCAGCTTGGCCCGTGGGCGCCCCTACGAGCAGTACTTC. This chain uses TRBV5-1 with TRBJ2-7; no clear D. Trimming stripped 0 bases from V and 2 bases from J, with 12 bases between. This CDR3 has 15 residues. Germline CDR1 is SGHRS and CDR2 is YFSETQ. Complete variable domain (other parts from reference TRBV5-1 and TRBJ2-7): KAGVTQTPRYLIKTRGQQVTLSCSPISGHRSVSWYQQTPGQGLQFLFEYFSETQRNKGNFPGRFSGRQFSNSRSEMNVSTLELGDSALYLCASSLARGRPYEQYFGPGTRLTVT.

CDR3 amino acids: CATSRSPQGGMNTEAFF. In DNA form, the CDR3 reads TGTGCCACCAGCAGATCCCCACAGGGGGGCATGAACACTGAAGCTTTCTTT. The chain is built from TRBV15 and TRBJ1-1; 8 bases line up with TRBD1. This CDR3 contains 17 residues. V lost 2 bases and J lost 0; bases outside the gene matches: 8. CDR1 is LNHNV, CDR2 YYDKDF, per germline (reference sequence).

V and J are TRBV27 and TRBJ2-7, with 8 bases that match TRBD2. The V segment lost 5 bases and the J segment 2 bases; nucleotides outside the gene matches: 11. The germline V gene encodes CDR1 MNHEY and CDR2 SMNVEV (reference sequence). There are 16 residues in the CDR3. CDR3 amino acids: CASSPHGEREPYEQYF. CDR3 bases: TGTGCCAGCAGTCCCCATGGGGAGCGGGAGCCCTACGAGCAGTACTTC.